The clone carrying this T cell receptor (beta chain) was picked up many times. Its specificity is unknown. This entry is derived from a study of regulatory T cells in long-lasting Graves disease. Study outcomes and limitations: When disease was persistent, TRBV28, TRBJ1-2 and TRBJ2-5 were the favored segments.

Time point in this sample: newly diagnosed GD, antithyroid drugs for less than 3 months. With RNA extracted from PBMCs as input, the TCR library was made. The TCR beta library used iRepertoire HTBI primers with Arm-PCR amplification of CDR3. TCRdb recomputed calls from the multiplex PCR reads with MiXCR, one row per CDR3 protein. The sample consists of 450,000 to 600,000 distinct CDR3 sequences, around 16% of them appearing once. This CDR3 spans 15 amino acids. V lost 1 base and J lost 4; bases outside the gene matches: 6. CDR1 is SGHAT, CDR2 FQNNGV, per germline. In addition, the sample was reused for a study of T cells in Graves' hyperthyroidism and ophthalmopathy. From that study: For Graves' hyperthyroidism to be stable, ophthalmopathy could not progress within 18 months. Criteria for exclusion of patients were uncontrolled infection, other autoimmune disease, pregnancy or lactation.

The genes are TRBV11-2 and TRBJ2-7; 8 positions agree with TRBD1. This material consisted of peripheral blood mononuclear cells (PBMCs), taken at new diagnosis, from a patient treated with antithyroid drugs. The receptor was derived from a man between 40 and 49 years old with Graves disease. The CDR3 reads CASSLAHRGRYEQYF. CDR3 DNA: TGTGCCAGCAGCTTAGCCCACAGGGGGAGGTACGAGCAGTACTTC.